This T cell receptor beta chain was documented in a study of blood T cell repertoires in COVID-19 (dated by TCRdb to between 2020 and 2021). Describing the broader study: Samples covering the acute and convalescent phases of COVID-19 were provided by collaborators in the United States, Italy and Spain. The prospective study material was composed of cDNA or gDNA derived from T cells, B-cell-depleted T cells, or PBMCs. The dataset comprised deeply sampled blood TCRbeta repertoires from subjects exposed to, actively infected with, or recovered from COVID-19. The repertoires were made available in a free public database intended to serve as a resource for research on the immune response to SARS-CoV-2. Samples were obtained from the ongoing ImmuneRACE study (first 160 participants) and from roughly 1,300 subjects provided by 6 global collaborators. Nearly every sample came with metadata listing a de-identified subject ID, COVID-19 status, age in years and sex. Where available, HLA class I and class II types were obtained from metadata supplied by the sample provider rather than from assay-based typing. What the study reported, not specific to this receptor: The amount of clinical and demographic metadata varied by source and participant and was provided uncurated.

TCRbeta CDR3 regions were amplified from genomic DNA by means of the immunoSEQ Assay, a bias-controlled multiplex PCR. Per the source publication's procedure: Nucleated cell counts per sample were estimated from amplification of reference gene primers within the assay. To quantify the absolute abundance of each unique TCRbeta CDR3 rearrangement, sequence reads were collapsed and filtered. For each sample, productive Simpson clonality was calculated as the square root of Simpson's diversity index across productive rearrangements. TCRdb mirrors the immuneACCESS table, restricted to in-frame sequences. Some clones are absent from its copies; in checked studies, under half trace to an unresolved V gene, and the reason for the others is unknown. Clone size and V and J calls were adopted from that table, with D and trimming inferred from the DNA. In this sample the table shows about 210,000 clones, 80% to 90% of which occur a single time. The ten top clones hold 1.2% of the sample.

Between the V and J ends, shortened by 6 bases and 11 bases respectively, the junction contains 8 bases. Taken from the germline V gene (reference sequence), the CDR1 and CDR2 loops are MNHEY and SMNVEV. Counted from cysteine to phenylalanine, this CDR3 has 9 amino acids. Of all the DNA, just the CDR3 is kept, 27 bases in frame from base 1. Enrolling through a virtual design, the prospective study's participants ranged in age from about 18 to 100 years and lived across 24 United States geographic areas. To assign participants to cohorts, the prospective study relied on clinical history that participants themselves reported in a screening survey and a study questionnaire. Recovered participants in ImmuneRACE Cohort 3 were defined as having two consecutive negative NP/OP PCR tests, clearance from a healthcare professional, or resolution of symptoms. Mobile phlebotomists in the prospective study collected whole blood, serum and a nasopharyngeal or oropharyngeal swab from every participant. Additional blood draws and questionnaires over a roughly two-month period could optionally be provided by prospective study participants. Blood samples from the prospective study were shipped frozen or at room temperature prior to DNA extraction.

With regard to this clone: The antigen this receptor binds is unknown. No base quality values were provided; no much bigger clone lies one nucleotide off.

Material for sequencing was PBMCs or T cells enriched from blood (not recorded which). The rearranged chain carries TRBV27 and TRBJ2-7; the D gene cannot be resolved reliably. This clonotype originated in a young man who had recovered from COVID-19. CDR3 region: CASRKHEYF. The nucleotide sequence reads as follows: TGTGCCAGCAGGAAGCATGAGTACTTC.